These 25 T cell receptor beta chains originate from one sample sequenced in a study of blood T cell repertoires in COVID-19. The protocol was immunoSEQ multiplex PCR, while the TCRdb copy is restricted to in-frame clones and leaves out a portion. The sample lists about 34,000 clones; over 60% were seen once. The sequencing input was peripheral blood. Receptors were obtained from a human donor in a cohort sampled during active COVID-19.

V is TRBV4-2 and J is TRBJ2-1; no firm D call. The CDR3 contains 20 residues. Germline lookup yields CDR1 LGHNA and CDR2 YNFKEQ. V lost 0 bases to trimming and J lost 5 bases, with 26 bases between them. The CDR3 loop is CASSQEGNTKSRVADNEQFF. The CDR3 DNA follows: TGTGCCAGCAGCCAAGAAGGCAACACCAAGTCACGGGTGGCCGACAATGAGCAGTTCTTC.

CDR3 sequence reads: CASSIAGTVFYEQFF. CDR3 DNA sequence: TGTGCCAGCAGTATCGCCGGGACAGTTTTCTATGAGCAGTTCTTC. This chain connects TRBV28 to TRBJ2-1; 7 bases agree with TRBD1. Germline lookup yields CDR1 MDHEN and CDR2 SYDVKM. The ends lost 5 bases at V and 8 bases at J; junction bases unmatched: 12. This CDR3 spans 15 amino acids.

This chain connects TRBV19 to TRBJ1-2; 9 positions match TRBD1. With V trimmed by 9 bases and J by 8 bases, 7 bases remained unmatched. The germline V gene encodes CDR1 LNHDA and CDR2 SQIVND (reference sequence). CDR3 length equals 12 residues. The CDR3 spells CASRTGDLGYTF. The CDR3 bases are TGTGCCAGCCGGACAGGGGACCTAGGCTACACCTTC.

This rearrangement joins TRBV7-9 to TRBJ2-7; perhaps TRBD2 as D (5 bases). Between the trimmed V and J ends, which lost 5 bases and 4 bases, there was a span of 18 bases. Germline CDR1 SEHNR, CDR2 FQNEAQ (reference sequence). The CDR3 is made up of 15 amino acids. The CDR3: CASSRPGIILYEQYF. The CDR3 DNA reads TGTGCCAGCAGCCGACCCGGGATCATCCTATACGAGCAGTACTTC. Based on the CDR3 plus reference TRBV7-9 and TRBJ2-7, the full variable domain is DTGVSQNPRHKITKRGQNVTFRCDPISEHNRLYWYRQTLGQGPEFLTYFQNEAQLEKSRLLSDRFSAERPKGSFSTLEIQRTEQGDSAMYLCASSRPGIILYEQYFGPGTRLTVT.

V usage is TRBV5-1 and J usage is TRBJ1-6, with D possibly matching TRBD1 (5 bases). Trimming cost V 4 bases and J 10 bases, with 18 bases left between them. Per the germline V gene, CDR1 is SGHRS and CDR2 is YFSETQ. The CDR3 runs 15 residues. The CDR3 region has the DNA TGCGCCAGCAGCCCGGCGGCTTCTCGGGGGTCACCCCTCCACTTT. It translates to CASSPAASRGSPLHF.

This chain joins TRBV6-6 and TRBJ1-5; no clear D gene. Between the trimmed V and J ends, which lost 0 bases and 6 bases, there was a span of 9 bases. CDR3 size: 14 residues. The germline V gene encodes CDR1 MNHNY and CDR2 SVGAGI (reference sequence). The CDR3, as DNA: TGTGCCAGCAGTTACTCCGGGAGCGGTCAGCCCCAGCATTTT. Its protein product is CASSYSGSGQPQHF.

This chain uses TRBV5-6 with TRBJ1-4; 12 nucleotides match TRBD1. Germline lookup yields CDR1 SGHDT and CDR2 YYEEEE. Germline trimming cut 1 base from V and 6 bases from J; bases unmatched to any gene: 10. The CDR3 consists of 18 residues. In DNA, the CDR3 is TGTGCCAGCAGCTTGACCGGGACAGGGGGCATTTTGTATGAAAAACTGTTTTTT. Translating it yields CASSLTGTGGILYEKLFF. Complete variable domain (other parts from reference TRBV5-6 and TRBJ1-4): DAGVTQSPTHLIKTRGQQVTLRCSPKSGHDTVSWYQQALGQGPQFIFQYYEEEERQRGNFPDRFSGHQFPNYSSELNVNALLLGDSALYLCASSLTGTGGILYEKLFFGSGTQLSVL.

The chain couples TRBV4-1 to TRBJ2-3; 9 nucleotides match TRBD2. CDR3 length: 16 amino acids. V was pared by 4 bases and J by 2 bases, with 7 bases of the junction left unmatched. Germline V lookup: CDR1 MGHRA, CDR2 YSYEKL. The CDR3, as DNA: TGCGCCAGCAGCCGGGGACTAGCTGAAGTCACAGATACGCAGTATTTT. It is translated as CASSRGLAEVTDTQYF.

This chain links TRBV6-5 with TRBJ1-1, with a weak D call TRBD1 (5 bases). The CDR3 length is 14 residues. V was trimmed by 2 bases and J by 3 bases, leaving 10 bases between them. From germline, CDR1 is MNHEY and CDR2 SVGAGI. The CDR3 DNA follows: TGTGCCAGCAGTTACGGGCCAGGGTACACTGAAGCTTTCTTT. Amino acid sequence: CASSYGPGYTEAFF.

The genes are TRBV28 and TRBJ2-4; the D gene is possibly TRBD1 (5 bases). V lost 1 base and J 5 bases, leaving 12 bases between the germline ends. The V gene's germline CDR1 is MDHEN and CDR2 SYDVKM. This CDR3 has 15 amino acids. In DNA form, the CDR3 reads TGTGCCAGCAGTTTATTCGACCTAGGGGAAAACATTCAGTACTTC. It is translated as CASSLFDLGENIQYF. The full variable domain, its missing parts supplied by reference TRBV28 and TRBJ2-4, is DVKVTQSSRYLVKRTGEKVFLECVQDMDHENMFWYRQDPGLGLRLIYFSYDVKMKEKGDIPEGYSVSREKKERFSLILESASTNQTSMYLCASSLFDLGENIQYFGAGTRLSVL.

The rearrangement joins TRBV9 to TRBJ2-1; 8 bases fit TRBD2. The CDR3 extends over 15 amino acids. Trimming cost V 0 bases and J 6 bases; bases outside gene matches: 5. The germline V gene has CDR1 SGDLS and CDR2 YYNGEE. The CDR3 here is CASSVAGGPPNEQFF. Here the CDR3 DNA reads TGTGCCAGCAGCGTAGCGGGAGGGCCGCCCAATGAGCAGTTCTTC. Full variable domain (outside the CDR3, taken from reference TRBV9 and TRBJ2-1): DSGVTQTPKHLITATGQRVTLRCSPRSGDLSVYWYQQSLDQGLQFLIQYYNGEERAKGNILERFSAQQFPDLHSELNLSSLELGDSALYFCASSVAGGPPNEQFFGPGTRLTVL.

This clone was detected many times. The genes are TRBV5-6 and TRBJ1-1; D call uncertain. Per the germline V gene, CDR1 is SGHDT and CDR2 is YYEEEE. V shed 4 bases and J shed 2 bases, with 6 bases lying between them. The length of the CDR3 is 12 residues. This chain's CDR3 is CASSLLNTEAFF. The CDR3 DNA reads TGTGCCAGCAGCCTTCTAAACACTGAAGCTTTCTTT. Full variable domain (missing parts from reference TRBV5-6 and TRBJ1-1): DAGVTQSPTHLIKTRGQQVTLRCSPKSGHDTVSWYQQALGQGPQFIFQYYEEEERQRGNFPDRFSGHQFPNYSSELNVNALLLGDSALYLCASSLLNTEAFFGQGTRLTVV.

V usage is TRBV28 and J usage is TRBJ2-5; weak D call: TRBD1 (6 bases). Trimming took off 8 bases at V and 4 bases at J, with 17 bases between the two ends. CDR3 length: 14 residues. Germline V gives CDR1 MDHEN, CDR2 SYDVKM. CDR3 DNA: TGTGCCAGCCGGACTGGGGGCCCGGGAGAGACCCAGTACTTC. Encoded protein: CASRTGGPGETQYF. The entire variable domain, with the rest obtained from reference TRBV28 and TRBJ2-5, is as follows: DVKVTQSSRYLVKRTGEKVFLECVQDMDHENMFWYRQDPGLGLRLIYFSYDVKMKEKGDIPEGYSVSREKKERFSLILESASTNQTSMYLCASRTGGPGETQYFGPGTRLLVL.

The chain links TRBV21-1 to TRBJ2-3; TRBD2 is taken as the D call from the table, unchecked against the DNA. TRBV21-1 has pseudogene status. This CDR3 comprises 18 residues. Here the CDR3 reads CASSKDVETPAVADTQYF. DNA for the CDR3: TGTGCCAGCAGCAAAGACGTGGAAACCCCGGCGGTCGCAGATACGCAGTATTTT.

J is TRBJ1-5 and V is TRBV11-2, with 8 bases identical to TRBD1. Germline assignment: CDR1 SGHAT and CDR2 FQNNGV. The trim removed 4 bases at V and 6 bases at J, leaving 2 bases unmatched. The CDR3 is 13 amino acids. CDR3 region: CASSSRGRQPQHF. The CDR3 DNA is TGTGCCAGCAGCTCCAGGGGGCGTCAGCCCCAGCATTTT. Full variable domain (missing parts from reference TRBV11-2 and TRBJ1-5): EAGVAQSPRYKIIEKRQSVAFWCNPISGHATLYWYQQILGQGPKLLIQFQNNGVVDDSQLPKDRFSAERLKGVDSTLKIQPAKLEDSAVYLCASSSRGRQPQHFGDGTRLSIL.

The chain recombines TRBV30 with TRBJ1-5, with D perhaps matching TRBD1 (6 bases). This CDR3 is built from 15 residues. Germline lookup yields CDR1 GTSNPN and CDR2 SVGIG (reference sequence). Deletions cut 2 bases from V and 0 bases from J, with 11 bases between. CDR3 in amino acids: CAWSPTGYSNQPQHF. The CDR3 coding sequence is TGTGCCTGGAGTCCGACAGGTTATAGCAATCAGCCCCAGCATTTT.

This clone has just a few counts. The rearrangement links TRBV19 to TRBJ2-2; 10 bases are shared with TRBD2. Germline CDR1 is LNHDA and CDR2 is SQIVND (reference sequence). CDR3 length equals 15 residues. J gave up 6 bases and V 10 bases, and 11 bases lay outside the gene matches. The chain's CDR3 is CATTSAGGHPGELFF. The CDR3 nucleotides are TGTGCCACCACCTCAGCGGGGGGGCATCCCGGGGAGCTGTTTTTT.

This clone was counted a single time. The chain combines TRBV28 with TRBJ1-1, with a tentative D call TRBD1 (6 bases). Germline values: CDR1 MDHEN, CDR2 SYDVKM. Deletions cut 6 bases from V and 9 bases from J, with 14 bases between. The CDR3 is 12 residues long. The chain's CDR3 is CASRDRQGKAFF. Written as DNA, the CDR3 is TGTGCCAGCAGGGACCGCCAGGGGAAAGCTTTCTTT.

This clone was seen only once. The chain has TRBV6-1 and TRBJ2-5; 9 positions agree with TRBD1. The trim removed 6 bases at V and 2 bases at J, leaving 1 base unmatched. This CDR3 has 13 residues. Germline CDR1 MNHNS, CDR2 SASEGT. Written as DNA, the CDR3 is TGTGCCAGCAGGGGACAGGGTCAAGAGACCCAGTACTTC. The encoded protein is CASRGQGQETQYF.

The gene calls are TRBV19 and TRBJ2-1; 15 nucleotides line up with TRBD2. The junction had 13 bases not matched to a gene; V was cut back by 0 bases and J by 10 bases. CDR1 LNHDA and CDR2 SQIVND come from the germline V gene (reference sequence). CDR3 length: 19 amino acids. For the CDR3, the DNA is TGTGCCAGTAGTATAGATCTGTCCGGACTAGCGGGAGGGCCGGGGGAGCAGTTCTTC. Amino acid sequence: CASSIDLSGLAGGPGEQFF. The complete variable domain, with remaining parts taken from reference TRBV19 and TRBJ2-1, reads DGGITQSPKYLFRKEGQNVTLSCEQNLNHDAMYWYRQDPGQGLRLIYYSQIVNDFQKGDIAEGYSVSREKKESFPLTVTSAQKNPTAFYLCASSIDLSGLAGGPGEQFFGPGTRLTVL.

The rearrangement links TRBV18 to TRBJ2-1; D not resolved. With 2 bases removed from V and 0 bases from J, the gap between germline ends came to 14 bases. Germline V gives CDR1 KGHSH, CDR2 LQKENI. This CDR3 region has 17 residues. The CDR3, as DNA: TGTGCCAGCTCACCAGAACAAACCCAAATCTCCTACAATGAGCAGTTCTTC. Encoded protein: CASSPEQTQISYNEQFF.

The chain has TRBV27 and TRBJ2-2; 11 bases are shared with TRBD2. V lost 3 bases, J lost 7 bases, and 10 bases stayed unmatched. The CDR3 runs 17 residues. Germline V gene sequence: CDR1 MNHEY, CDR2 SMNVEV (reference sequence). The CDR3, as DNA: TGTGCCAGCAGTTTCAGCCTAGCGGGAGGCCGGGGCGGGGAGCTGTTTTTT. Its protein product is CASSFSLAGGRGGELFF.

The CDR3 loop reads CASSLLDSNSPLHF. The DNA of the CDR3 is TGTGCCAGCAGTTTGTTGGACAGTAATTCACCCCTCCACTTT. The chain has TRBV27 and TRBJ1-6; maybe TRBD1 (6 bases). CDR3 size: 14 residues. Trimming left V 3 bases short and J 6 bases short, with 9 bases between. Per the germline V gene, CDR1 is MNHEY and CDR2 is SMNVEV (reference sequence).

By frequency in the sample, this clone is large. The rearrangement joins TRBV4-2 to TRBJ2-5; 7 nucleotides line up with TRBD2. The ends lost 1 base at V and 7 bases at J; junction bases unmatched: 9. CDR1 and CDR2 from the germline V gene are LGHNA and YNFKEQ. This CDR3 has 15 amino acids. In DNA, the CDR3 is TGTGCCAGCAGCCAAGCCTCTAGCGGCTCGGGGACCCAGTACTTC. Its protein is CASSQASSGSGTQYF.

The CDR3: CASSTGTAAFSGANVLTF. The CDR3 DNA sequence: TGCGCCAGCAGCACCGGGACAGCCGCATTCTCTGGGGCCAACGTCCTGACTTTC. The gene calls are TRBV5-1 and TRBJ2-6, with 7 bases identical to TRBD1. There are 18 residues in the CDR3. V shed 4 bases and J 0 bases; nucleotides not matched to a gene: 10. The germline V gene has CDR1 SGHRS and CDR2 YFSETQ.